The clone carrying this TCR beta chain was counted ten times or more. What it binds is not known. TCRdb processed the 5' RACE reads anew with MiXCR; each CDR3 protein has one entry. Of some 270,000 distinct CDR3 sequences listed, about 9% are singletons. Every one of the donors was a healthy Caucasian. The entry originates in a study of identical twins. Findings and caveats of the study: Potential partial confounding of zero-insertion analyses by invariant MAIT and iNKT cells was noted. Excess twin sharing in beta out-of-frame sequences was weaker.

Separately, the same data were catalogued under a study of yellow fever vaccine responses in identical twins.

Specimen: CD8+ T cells sorted from blood. This TCR derives from a woman between 18 and 29 years old in good health.

CDR3 sequence reads: CASSHFPGQVIHEQFF. Here the CDR3 DNA reads TGTGCCAGCAGTCATTTTCCGGGACAGGTTATCCATGAGCAGTTCTTC. The V gene is TRBV14, the J gene TRBJ2-1; 8 bases align to TRBD1. Germline V gene lookup returns CDR1 SGHDN and CDR2 FVKESK. The CDR3 covers 16 residues. The ends lost 6 bases at V and 8 bases at J; junction bases unmatched: 15.